This T cell receptor beta chain appears in the sequencing data of a study of cytomegalovirus exposure and HLA in healthy donors. Study summary: There were around 390 genotyped donors. Of these, about 80% fell in the genetic ancestry cluster associated with self-reported Caucasian donors.

Concerning this clone: Its antigen is currently unknown.

Primers: 60 Vbeta forward and 13 Jbeta reverse. Profiled with immunoSEQ multiplex PCR; TCRdb holds only in-frame clones, not every one. The sample includes about 200,000 clones, 65% to 80% of them seen just once. CDR1 and CDR2 from the germline V gene are KGHSH and LQKENI. This CDR3 region has 16 residues. Trimming removed 0 bases from V and 0 bases from J; junction bases left unmatched: 3. Study-level points and caveats: In a later analysis, at a false discovery rate of 0.05, roughly 16,000 TCR beta sequences matched HLA alleles. A later analysis reportedly found fewer N-insertions in an Asian-associated ancestry cluster than the approximately 670-donor mean. Overall, roughly 160 TCR beta chains were annotated as cytomegalovirus-associated.

Sequencing was carried out using PBMCs. This receptor was obtained from a man over 45 in good health and CMV-seronegative. The chain carries TRBV18 and TRBJ2-3, with 7 bases fitting TRBD1. The CDR3: CASSPPGQRSTDTQYF. CDR3 DNA sequence: TGTGCCAGCTCACCACCGGGACAGAGAAGCACAGATACGCAGTATTTT.